This TCR beta chain was retrieved from a study of shared clonotypes between healthy human individuals. The wider study: A donor's plate count was three for CD4 naive and three for CD4 memory; CD8 naive had two and CD8 memory one. Overall study findings and caveats: Clonotypes shared by all four donors outscored non-shared clonotypes in generation probability. Few donors limited the genetic and exposure-history diversity represented.

Measured with immunoSEQ multiplex PCR; TCRdb has only the in-frame clones, and not every one. Of approximately 1.9 million clones in the sample, about 93% were seen once. Trimming shortened V by 3 bases and J by 2 bases, and 15 bases separated the two germline ends. The CDR3 loop spans 15 amino acids. Germline V gene lookup returns CDR1 GTSNPN and CDR2 SVGIG (reference sequence). CD8 cells classed as naive were CD45RO-negative and positively selected for CCR7, excluding terminally differentiated effector memory CD45RA+ cells. Nashville, Tennessee was home to all donors, each a Caucasian adult. As concerns this clone: Its antigen is unidentified.

Sequences were obtained from naive CD8+ T cells from PBMCs. The source of this sequence is a man aged 18 to 30 in good health. Some clones in this sample may be carry-over from other donors' samples. The chain has TRBV30 and TRBJ2-3; no definite D call. The CDR3 sequence is CAWRETALFTDTQYF. CDR3 bases: TGTGCCTGGAGGGAGACCGCACTTTTCACAGATACGCAGTATTTT.